This note documents a single T cell receptor (beta chain) sequence. This record belongs to a study of patients and donors after allogeneic stem cell transplantation. Each CDR3 protein is one row after TCRdb ran MiXCR on the RT-PCR reads. The sample yields about 960,000 distinct CDR3 sequences, around 17% seen once. J gave up 2 bases and V 5 bases, and 6 bases lay outside the gene matches. From germline, CDR1 is DFQATT and CDR2 SNEGSKA (reference sequence). The CDR3 spans 13 residues. The sequenced material came from blood, either unsorted or a sorted T cell fraction (not recorded which). This receptor was taken from a human donor who was either an allogeneic HSCT recipient or a stem cell or donor lymphocyte infusion donor (not recorded which). It is not recorded whose cells these are; they may come from a transplant donor. The genes are TRBV20-1 and TRBJ2-7; 7 positions match TRBD1. In nucleotides, the CDR3 is TGCAGTGCTCGCCACAGGGGCCCCTACGAGCAGTACTTC. Residues: CSARHRGPYEQYF.